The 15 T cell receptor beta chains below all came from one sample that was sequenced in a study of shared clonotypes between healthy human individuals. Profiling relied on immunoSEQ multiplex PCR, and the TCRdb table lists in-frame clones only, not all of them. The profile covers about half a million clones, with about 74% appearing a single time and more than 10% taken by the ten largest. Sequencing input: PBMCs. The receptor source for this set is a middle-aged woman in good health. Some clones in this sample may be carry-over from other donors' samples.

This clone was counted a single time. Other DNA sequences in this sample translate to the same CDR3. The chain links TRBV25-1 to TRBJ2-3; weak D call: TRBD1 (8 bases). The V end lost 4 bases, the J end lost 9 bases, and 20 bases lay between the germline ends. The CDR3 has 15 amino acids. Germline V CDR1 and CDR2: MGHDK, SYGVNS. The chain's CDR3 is CASSAGGGGGDTQYF. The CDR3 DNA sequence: TGTGCCAGCAGTGCAGGGGGCGGGGGAGGAGACACGCAGTATTTT.

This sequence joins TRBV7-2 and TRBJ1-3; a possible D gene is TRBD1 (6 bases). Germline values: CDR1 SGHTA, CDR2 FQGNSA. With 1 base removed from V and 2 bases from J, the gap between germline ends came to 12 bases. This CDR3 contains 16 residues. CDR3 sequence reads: CASSLGGGATGNTIYF. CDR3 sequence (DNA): TGTGCCAGCAGCTTAGGCGGGGGGGCTACTGGAAACACCATATATTTT.

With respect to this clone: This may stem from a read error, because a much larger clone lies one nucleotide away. DNA for the CDR3: TGTGCCAGCAGCTTAGCCGTCGGGAGTTACAATGAGCAGTTCTTC. Its protein product is CASSLAVGSYNEQFF. This chain uses TRBV7-2 with TRBJ2-1; D is possibly TRBD2 (6 bases). The CDR3 contains 15 residues. V dropped 0 bases and J dropped 4 bases, with 10 bases sitting between them. CDR1 and CDR2 (germline): SGHTA, FQGNSA.

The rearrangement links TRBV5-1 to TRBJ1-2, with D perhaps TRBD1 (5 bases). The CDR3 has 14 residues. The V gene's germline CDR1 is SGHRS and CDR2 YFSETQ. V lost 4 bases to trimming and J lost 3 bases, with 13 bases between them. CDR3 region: CASSPQGTDYGYTF. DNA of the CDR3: TGCGCCAGCAGCCCCCAGGGAACGGACTATGGCTACACCTTC.

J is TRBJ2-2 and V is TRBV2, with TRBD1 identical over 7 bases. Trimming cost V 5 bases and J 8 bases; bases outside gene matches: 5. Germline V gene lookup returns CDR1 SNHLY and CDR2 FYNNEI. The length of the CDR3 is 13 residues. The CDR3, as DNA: TGTGCCAGCAGTTCTATGGACAGGGGGGAGCTGTTTTTT. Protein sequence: CASSSMDRGELFF.

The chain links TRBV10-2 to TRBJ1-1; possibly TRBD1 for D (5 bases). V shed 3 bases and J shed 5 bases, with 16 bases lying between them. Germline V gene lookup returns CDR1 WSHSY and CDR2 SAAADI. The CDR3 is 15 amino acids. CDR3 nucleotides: TGCGCCAGCAGTGAAAGTAAGGGACTATCTACTGAAGCTTTCTTT. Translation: CASSESKGLSTEAFF.

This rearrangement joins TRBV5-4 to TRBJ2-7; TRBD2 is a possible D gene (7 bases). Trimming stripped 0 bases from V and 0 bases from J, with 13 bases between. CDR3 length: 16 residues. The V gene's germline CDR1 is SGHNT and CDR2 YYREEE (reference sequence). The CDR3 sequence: CASSLAGGRSSYEQYF. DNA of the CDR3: TGTGCCAGCAGCTTGGCCGGGGGGCGCAGCTCCTACGAGCAGTACTTC.

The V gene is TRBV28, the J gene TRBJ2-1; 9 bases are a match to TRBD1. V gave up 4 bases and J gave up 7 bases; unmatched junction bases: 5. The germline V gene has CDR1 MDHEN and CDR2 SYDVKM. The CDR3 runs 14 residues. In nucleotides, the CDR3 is TGTGCCAGCAGTTCGTCGGACAGGGGAAATGAGCAGTTCTTC. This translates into CASSSSDRGNEQFF.

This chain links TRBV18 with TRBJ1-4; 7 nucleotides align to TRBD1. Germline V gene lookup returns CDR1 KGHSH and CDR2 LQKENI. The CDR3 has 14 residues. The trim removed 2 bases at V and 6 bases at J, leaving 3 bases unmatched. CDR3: CASSPYTGDEKLFF. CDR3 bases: TGTGCCAGCTCACCATATACAGGGGATGAAAAACTGTTTTTT.

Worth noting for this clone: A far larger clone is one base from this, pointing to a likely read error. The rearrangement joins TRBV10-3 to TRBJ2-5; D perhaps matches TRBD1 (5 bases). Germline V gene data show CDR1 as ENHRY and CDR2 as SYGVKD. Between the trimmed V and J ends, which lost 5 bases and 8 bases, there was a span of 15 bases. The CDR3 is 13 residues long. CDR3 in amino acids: CAISQDTSDTQYF. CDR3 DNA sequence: TGTGCCATCAGTCAGGACACCTCAGACACCCAGTACTTC.

The CDR3 DNA reads as TGCAGCGTTGACGCAGGGGGCTATGGCTACACCTTC. Translation: CSVDAGGYGYTF. The chain has TRBV29-1 and TRBJ1-2, with 7 nucleotides matching TRBD1. After removal of 3 bases from V and 4 bases from J, the junction contained 2 bases not matched to a gene. The length of the CDR3 is 12 residues. In germline, CDR1 is SQVTM, CDR2 ANQGSEA.

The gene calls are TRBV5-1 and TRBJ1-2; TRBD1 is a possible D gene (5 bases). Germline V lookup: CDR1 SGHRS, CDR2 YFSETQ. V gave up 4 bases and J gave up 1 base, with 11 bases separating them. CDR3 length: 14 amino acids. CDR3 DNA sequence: TGCGCCAGCAGCCCTGGGACGGATAACTATGGCTACACCTTC. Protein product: CASSPGTDNYGYTF.

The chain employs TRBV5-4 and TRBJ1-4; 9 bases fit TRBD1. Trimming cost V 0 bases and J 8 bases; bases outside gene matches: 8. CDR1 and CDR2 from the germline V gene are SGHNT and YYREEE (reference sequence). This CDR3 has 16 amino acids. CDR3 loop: CASSLGTGTGNEKLFF. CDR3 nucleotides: TGTGCCAGCAGCTTGGGGACCGGGACAGGGAACGAAAAACTGTTTTTT. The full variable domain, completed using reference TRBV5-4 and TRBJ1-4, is ETGVTQSPTHLIKTRGQQVTLRCSSQSGHNTVSWYQQALGQGPQFIFQYYREEENGRGNFPPRFSGLQFPNYSSELNVNALELDDSALYLCASSLGTGTGNEKLFFGSGTQLSVL.

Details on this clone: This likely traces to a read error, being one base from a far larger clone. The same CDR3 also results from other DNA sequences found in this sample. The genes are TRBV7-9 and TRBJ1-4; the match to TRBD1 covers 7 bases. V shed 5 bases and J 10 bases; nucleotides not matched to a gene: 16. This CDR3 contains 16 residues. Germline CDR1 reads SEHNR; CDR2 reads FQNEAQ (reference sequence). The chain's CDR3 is CASSLNTGARGGKLFF. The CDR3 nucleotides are TGTGCCAGCAGCCTAAATACAGGGGCGAGAGGTGGAAAACTGTTTTTT.

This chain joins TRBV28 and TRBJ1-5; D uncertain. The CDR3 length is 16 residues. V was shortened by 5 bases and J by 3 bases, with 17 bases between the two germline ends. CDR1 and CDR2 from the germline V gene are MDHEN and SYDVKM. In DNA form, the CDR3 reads TGTGCCAGCAGTCCCCACCTCGGGGAGGTCAATCAGCCCCAGCATTTT. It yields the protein CASSPHLGEVNQPQHF.